This passage covers 2 T cell receptor beta chains from one sample sequenced in a study of regulatory T cells in long-lasting Graves disease. Time point defined: newly diagnosed GD, antithyroid drugs for less than 3 months. PBMC RNA was the source of the TCR library. CDR3 regions were amplified by Arm-PCR using iRepertoire HTBI primers to build TCR beta libraries. One entry per CDR3 protein, called by TCRdb with MiXCR from the multiplex PCR reads. The table records 250,000 to 400,000 distinct CDR3 sequences, roughly 18% of them present only once. The sample here was peripheral blood mononuclear cells (PBMCs), taken at new diagnosis, from a patient treated with antithyroid drugs. The receptors come from a female donor with Graves disease.

This clonotype was recorded at least ten times. Mismatch with germline at one junction end may stem from a read error. This rearrangement joins TRBV6-5 to TRBJ2-4; D is ambiguous. Germline assignment: CDR1 MNHEY and CDR2 SVGAGI. The CDR3 loop spans 12 amino acids. The CDR3 loop reads CASSYARNIQYF. The CDR3 DNA reads TGTGCCAGCAGTTACGCCAGAAACATTCAGTACTTC.

This clonotype has only a few counts. The chain is built from TRBV30 and TRBJ1-2; 7 bases are shared with TRBD1. With 2 bases clipped from V and 8 bases from J, the junction kept 11 bases outside the gene matches. Germline V gene lookup returns CDR1 GTSNPN and CDR2 SVGIG (reference sequence). This CDR3 comprises 14 residues. CDR3 bases: TGTGCCTGGAGTAAGACAGGGATCTCTCGGGGCTACACCTTC. Translated: CAWSKTGISRGYTF.